The 25 T cell receptor beta chains reported below all come from one sample, sequenced in a study of CD8 T cells in Susac syndrome. RNA in amounts of roughly 0.5 to 1 ug was reverse transcribed with random hexamers. TCRdb re-derived calls from the immunoSEQ multiplex PCR reads in MiXCR, one entry per CDR3 protein. The profile shows about 150,000 distinct CDR3 sequences, roughly 94% of them singletons. Material for sequencing was CD8+ T cells from PBMCs. The source of these receptors is a human donor with multiple sclerosis.

The chain recombines TRBV19 with TRBJ2-7; a weak D match, TRBD2 (5 bases). Germline V CDR1 and CDR2: LNHDA, SQIVND (reference sequence). This CDR3 contains 14 residues. Trimming stripped 5 bases from V and 2 bases from J, with 13 bases between. Here the CDR3 reads CASSPGLATYEQYF. The CDR3 bases are TGTGCCAGTAGTCCTGGGCTAGCCACCTACGAGCAGTACTTC.

This CDR3 is CASLTRVAGGPNTDTQYF. The CDR3 DNA reads as TGTGCCAGCTTAACCCGGGTAGCGGGGGGGCCGAACACAGATACGCAGTATTTT. V is TRBV12-3 or TRBV12-4 and J is TRBJ2-3, with 11 positions matching TRBD2. V trimming: 8 bases; J trimming: 2 bases; junction bases outside the gene matches: 15. The length of the CDR3 is 18 residues.

The chain combines TRBV20-1 with TRBJ1-6; D gene unclear. This CDR3 spans 13 amino acids. Germline-derived CDR1 and CDR2 are DFQATT and SNEGSKA (reference sequence). The V gene lost 1 base and the J gene lost 11 bases, with 12 bases spanning the gap. Here the CDR3 DNA reads TGCAGTGCTAGAGGGTCTGACCGTGCACCCCTCCACTTT. It is translated as CSARGSDRAPLHF.

V is TRBV3-1 and J is TRBJ1-1; weak D call: TRBD1 (5 bases). V was clipped by 1 base and J by 0 bases, with 15 bases between them. CDR1 is LGHDT and CDR2 is YNNKEL in the germline V gene (reference sequence). This CDR3 has 17 amino acids. CDR3: CASSQARGGLMNTEAFF. In nucleotides, the CDR3 is TGTGCCAGCAGCCAAGCCCGGGGGGGACTAATGAACACTGAAGCTTTCTTT.

The V gene is TRBV29-1, the J gene TRBJ1-1; D gene ambiguous. Germline V gene data show CDR1 as SQVTM and CDR2 as ANQGSEA. This CDR3 is 11 amino acids long. Trimming left V 4 bases short and J 12 bases short, with 15 bases between. The CDR3 reads CSVVGRRGTFF. CDR3 nucleotides: TGCAGCGTTGTAGGACGGCGAGGGACTTTCTTT. Full variable domain (missing parts from reference TRBV29-1 and TRBJ1-1): SAVISQKPSRDICQRGTSLTIQCQVDSQVTMMFWYRQQPGQSLTLIATANQGSEATYESGFVIDKFPISRPNLTFSTLTVSNMSPEDSSIYLCSVVGRRGTFFGQGTRLTVV.

The genes are TRBV28 and TRBJ1-2; 7 nucleotides line up with TRBD1. V dropped 8 bases and J dropped 3; count of bases not matched to a gene: 12. The CDR3 is made up of 15 amino acids. CDR1 and CDR2 from the germline V gene are MDHEN and SYDVKM. In DNA, the CDR3 is TGTGCCAGCCGAGAACGACAGGGTTTCGACTATGGCTACACCTTC. This gives the protein CASRERQGFDYGYTF.

On this clonotype itself: A read error may account for a junction end that differs from germline. The rearrangement uses TRBV4-1 and TRBJ2-1; weak D call: TRBD1 (6 bases). The length of the CDR3 is 17 residues. Germline CDR1 MGHRA, CDR2 YSYEKL. The chain's CDR3 is CASSQDRLGGVGAGPTF. In DNA form, the CDR3 reads TGCGCCAGCAGCCAAGATCGTTTAGGGGGAGTGGGCGCCGGCCCAACCTTC.

This chain uses TRBV27 with TRBJ2-7; D perhaps matches TRBD2 (6 bases). V shed 6 bases and J shed 5 bases, with 14 bases lying between them. CDR1 and CDR2 (germline): MNHEY, SMNVEV (reference sequence). CDR3 length equals 13 residues. For the CDR3, the DNA is TGTGCCAGCAGAAACCCAACGGGAGACGAGCAGTACTTC. Its protein product is CASRNPTGDEQYF.

V gene TRBV4-1 combines with J gene TRBJ2-1, with TRBD2 identical over 9 bases. J lost 5 bases, V lost 4 bases, and 6 bases had no gene match. There are 15 residues in the CDR3. The germline CDR1 and CDR2 sequences are MGHRA and YSYEKL. The CDR3 protein is CASSPGLALNNEQFF. The CDR3 coding sequence is TGCGCCAGCAGCCCTGGACTAGCGCTAAACAATGAGCAGTTCTTC.

V gene TRBV7-8 combines with J gene TRBJ1-5; D remains unclear. V gave up 5 bases and J gave up 2 bases, with 16 bases separating them. The CDR3 loop spans 16 amino acids. The V gene's germline CDR1 is SGHVS and CDR2 FQNEAQ. CDR3 sequence reads: CASSIHNTGGNQPQHF. For the CDR3, the DNA is TGTGCCAGCAGCATTCACAATACTGGGGGCAATCAGCCCCAGCATTTT.

DNA for the CDR3: TGCAGCGGCCGGAGAGATCACACTGAAGCTTTCTTT. Protein: CSGRRDHTEAFF. The rearrangement joins TRBV29-1 to TRBJ1-1; no clear D gene. CDR3 size: 12 residues. V gave up 7 bases and J gave up 3 bases, with 12 bases separating them. Per germline, CDR1 SQVTM and CDR2 ANQGSEA. Supplemented by reference TRBV29-1 and TRBJ1-1, the full variable domain reads SAVISQKPSRDICQRGTSLTIQCQVDSQVTMMFWYRQQPGQSLTLIATANQGSEATYESGFVIDKFPISRPNLTFSTLTVSNMSPEDSSIYLCSGRRDHTEAFFGQGTRLTVV.

J is TRBJ2-1 and V is TRBV29-1; 14 bases agree with TRBD2. This CDR3 comprises 17 residues. Trimming removed 7 bases from V and 3 bases from J; junction bases left unmatched: 11. CDR1 and CDR2 from the germline V gene are SQVTM and ANQGSEA. CDR3 DNA: TGCAGCGCCGGACCGGGACTAGCGGGAGTCAGCTACAATGAGCAGTTCTTC. Protein product: CSAGPGLAGVSYNEQFF.

This chain connects TRBV7-9 to TRBJ2-5; D remains ambiguous. Germline V gene sequence: CDR1 SEHNR, CDR2 FQNEAQ (reference sequence). V lost 5 bases to trimming and J lost 5 bases, with 9 bases between them. The CDR3 has 12 amino acids. Here the CDR3 DNA reads TGTGCCAGCAGCCCCCGGCCGGAGACCCAGTACTTC. Translating gives CASSPRPETQYF.

Only one count was recorded for this clonotype. The gene calls are TRBV7-8 and TRBJ2-3; TRBD2 agrees at 12 bases. J lost 5 bases, V lost 8 bases, and 8 bases had no gene match. The CDR3 consists of 15 residues. Germline CDR1 SGHVS, CDR2 FQNEAQ. In DNA form, the CDR3 reads TGTGCCAGCCGGCGTCTAGCGGGGGGGCAAGATACGCAGTATTTT. Translated, it gives CASRRLAGGQDTQYF.

CDR3: CASSQDYRRGAMLQETQYF. CDR3 coding DNA: TGCGCCAGCAGCCAAGATTATCGGAGGGGGGCTATGCTCCAAGAGACCCAGTACTTC. The chain joins TRBV4-1 to TRBJ2-5; D tentatively reads TRBD1 or TRBD2 (6 bases each). V shed 0 bases and J shed 1 base, with 21 bases lying between them. The CDR3 is 19 residues long. Per germline, CDR1 MGHRA and CDR2 YSYEKL.

The chain uses TRBV27 and TRBJ2-7; TRBD2 might be the D (6 bases). CDR1 and CDR2 from the germline V gene are MNHEY and SMNVEV (reference sequence). The V and J ends lost 1 base and 0 bases respectively, with 10 bases between them. The CDR3 is 15 residues long. DNA for the CDR3: TGTGCCAGCAGTTTATTGCGGGGAGCCTCCTACGAGCAGTACTTC. Translating it yields CASSLLRGASYEQYF.

The chain combines TRBV25-1 with TRBJ2-3; 12 bases align to TRBD1. After removal of 3 bases from V and 2 bases from J, the junction contained 0 bases not matched to a gene. The germline CDR1 and CDR2 sequences are MGHDK and SYGVNS. The CDR3 has 15 amino acids. This CDR3 reads CASSEGQGATDTQYF. The CDR3 DNA reads as TGTGCCAGCAGTGAGGGACAGGGGGCCACAGATACGCAGTATTTT.

The genes are TRBV15 and TRBJ2-7; D is perhaps TRBD1 (5 bases). V dropped 1 base and J dropped 4 bases, with 17 bases sitting between them. Germline loops: CDR1 LNHNV, CDR2 YYDKDF (reference sequence). The CDR3 extends over 16 amino acids. The CDR3 protein is CATSRAHRHQGYEQYF. The CDR3 coding sequence is TGTGCCACCAGCAGAGCCCACCGGCACCAGGGTTACGAGCAGTACTTC.

This sequence joins TRBV20-1 and TRBJ2-1; unclear D gene. Germline V lookup: CDR1 DFQATT, CDR2 SNEGSKA (reference sequence). This CDR3 comprises 13 residues. Between the trimmed V and J ends, which lost 3 bases and 2 bases, there was a span of 8 bases. This CDR3 reads CSARQRPYNEQFF. The CDR3 nucleotides are TGCAGTGCTAGGCAGCGTCCCTACAATGAGCAGTTCTTC.

V usage is TRBV9 and J usage is TRBJ2-1, with no clear D. V lost 4 bases and J lost 8, with 13 bases in between. Germline-derived CDR1 and CDR2 are SGDLS and YYNGEE. This CDR3 spans 13 amino acids. The CDR3, as DNA: TGTGCCAGCAGCTCCCCCTCAAGCGATGAGCAGTTCTTC. The encoded protein is CASSSPSSDEQFF.

The chain carries TRBV27 and TRBJ2-7; maybe TRBD2 (7 bases). Germline V gene sequence: CDR1 MNHEY, CDR2 SMNVEV (reference sequence). The V end lost 3 bases, the J end lost 7 bases, and 10 bases lay between the germline ends. The CDR3 has 12 residues. CDR3 loop: CASSLGGLEQYF. The CDR3 DNA follows: TGTGCCAGCAGTTTGGGGGGGCTTGAGCAGTACTTC.

This clonotype came up a few times. The rearrangement links TRBV2 to TRBJ2-1; possibly TRBD1 for D (5 bases). The germline gives CDR1 SNHLY, CDR2 FYNNEI. The CDR3 loop spans 10 amino acids. Between the trimmed V and J ends, which lost 8 bases and 9 bases, there was a span of 8 bases. The CDR3 protein is CASLRGEQFF. CDR3 nucleotide sequence: TGTGCCAGCCTTAGGGGTGAGCAGTTCTTC.

The chain carries TRBV27 and TRBJ2-3, with D unresolved. V was pared by 2 bases and J by 6 bases, with 9 bases between. The CDR3 totals 13 residues. CDR1 and CDR2 from the germline V gene are MNHEY and SMNVEV (reference sequence). DNA of the CDR3: TGTGCCAGCAGTTTAACGAGGTCCGATACGCAGTATTTT. Its protein is CASSLTRSDTQYF.

This chain joins TRBV28 and TRBJ1-1, with 7 bases matching TRBD1. Germline trimming cut 6 bases from V and 1 base from J; bases unmatched to any gene: 8. CDR3 length: 15 residues. Germline V gene lookup returns CDR1 MDHEN and CDR2 SYDVKM. The CDR3 DNA reads TGTGCCAGCAGCCGGTCCAGGGGGGCGAACACTGAAGCTTTCTTT. This translates into CASSRSRGANTEAFF.

The chain uses TRBV6-5 and TRBJ2-6, with no clear D. The CDR3 loop spans 15 amino acids. The germline V gene encodes CDR1 MNHEY and CDR2 SVGAGI. The germline V and J ends were trimmed by 2 bases and 0 bases, with 5 bases remaining between them. As DNA, the CDR3 is TGTGCCAGCAGTTACACTATCTCTGGGGCCAACGTCCTGACTTTC. Translating gives CASSYTISGANVLTF.